A single sample gave rise to the 32 T cell receptor beta chains below, sequenced in a study of blood T cell repertoires in COVID-19. Clones were read by immunoSEQ multiplex PCR, and TCRdb kept only the in-frame ones, dropping some. The sample yields about 230,000 clones, 86% seen once. The sequencing sample was made of peripheral blood. The receptors were sampled from a man aged 45-65 years with COVID-19, enrolled during active disease.

This rearrangement joins TRBV5-4 to TRBJ2-3; tentative D call: TRBD2 (5 bases). The length of the CDR3 is 19 residues. Trimming shortened V by 4 bases and J by 0 bases, and 24 bases separated the two germline ends. CDR1 and CDR2 (germline): SGHNT, YYREEE (reference sequence). The CDR3: CASSIPPVSVGASTDTQYF. CDR3 sequence (DNA): TGTGCCAGCAGCATCCCCCCTGTTAGCGTCGGCGCTAGCACAGATACGCAGTATTTT.

J is TRBJ1-5 and V is TRBV19; 7 nucleotides line up with TRBD1. Germline V lookup: CDR1 LNHDA, CDR2 SQIVND (reference sequence). Trimming removed 6 bases from V and 7 bases from J; junction bases left unmatched: 15. The CDR3 sequence is 16 residues long. As DNA, the CDR3 is TGTGCCAGTAGACCGATGAGGACAGGTGGACGGCAGCCCCAGCATTTT. Its translation: CASRPMRTGGRQPQHF.

The genes are TRBV2 and TRBJ1-2, with 7 nucleotides matching TRBD1. The junction had 8 bases not matched to a gene; V was cut back by 6 bases and J by 4 bases. Germline V gives CDR1 SNHLY, CDR2 FYNNEI. This CDR3 contains 14 residues. The CDR3 sequence: CASSGPGTAYGYTF. In nucleotides, the CDR3 is TGTGCCAGCAGCGGCCCCGGGACAGCCTATGGCTACACCTTC.

The V call is TRBV5-1, the J call TRBJ2-7, with 10 nucleotides matching TRBD1. The V segment lost 0 bases and the J segment 5 bases; nucleotides outside the gene matches: 2. Germline V gives CDR1 SGHRS, CDR2 YFSETQ. The CDR3 has 14 residues. The CDR3 DNA follows: TGCGCCAGCAGCTTGGGGGACAGGGGCCACGAGCAGTACTTC. Amino acids: CASSLGDRGHEQYF.

The J gene is TRBJ2-3, the V gene TRBV4-3; 11 nucleotides align to TRBD1. The J segment lost 9 bases and the V segment lost 5 bases, leaving 7 bases of the junction unmatched. CDR3 length: 14 amino acids. CDR1 is LGHNA and CDR2 is YSLEER in the germline V gene. The CDR3 DNA reads as TGCGCCAGCAGCTACGGGACAGGGGGTTTGACGCAGTATTTT. Translation gives CASSYGTGGLTQYF.

The V call is TRBV6-5, the J call TRBJ2-5; 11 bases are shared with TRBD2. CDR3 length: 13 amino acids. CDR1 is MNHEY and CDR2 is SVGAGI in the germline V gene. V gave up 10 bases and J gave up 5 bases; unmatched junction bases: 6. CDR3 residues: CAIGLAGTETQYF. The CDR3 DNA sequence: TGTGCCATTGGACTAGCGGGTACGGAGACCCAGTACTTC.

J is TRBJ2-7 and V is TRBV19; tentatively, D is TRBD1 (5 bases). This CDR3 has 13 residues. V lost 5 bases and J lost 4, with 12 bases in between. Germline V lookup: CDR1 LNHDA, CDR2 SQIVND (reference sequence). CDR3 sequence reads: CASSGSGRYEQYF. CDR3 nucleotide sequence: TGTGCCAGTAGTGGGTCAGGGCGGTACGAGCAGTACTTC.

The V gene is TRBV27, the J gene TRBJ1-1; possibly TRBD1 for D (5 bases). The CDR3 totals 13 residues. V was pared by 3 bases and J by 4 bases, with 9 bases between. Germline V gene lookup returns CDR1 MNHEY and CDR2 SMNVEV (reference sequence). CDR3 sequence: CASSFRGGTEAFF. The CDR3 coding sequence is TGTGCCAGCAGTTTCCGGGGGGGCACTGAAGCTTTCTTT.

This chain connects TRBV5-1 to TRBJ1-2; D not resolved. Trimming took 0 bases from V and 7 from J, leaving 13 bases between them. CDR1 is SGHRS and CDR2 is YFSETQ in the germline V gene. The CDR3 extends over 14 amino acids. The CDR3 is CASSLGTELSGYTF. CDR3 coding DNA: TGCGCCAGCAGCTTGGGAACAGAGCTCAGTGGCTACACCTTC.

This rearrangement joins TRBV9 to TRBJ1-2, with D tentatively TRBD1 (5 bases). Per the germline V gene, CDR1 is SGDLS and CDR2 is YYNGEE. The CDR3 extends over 14 amino acids. V lost 0 bases and J 2 bases, leaving 8 bases between the germline ends. DNA of the CDR3: TGTGCCAGCAGCGTAGTGTCAGGGAACTATGGCTACACCTTC. This gives the protein CASSVVSGNYGYTF.

This chain uses TRBV5-1 with TRBJ1-1; D is undetermined. CDR1 and CDR2 (germline): SGHRS, YFSETQ. The CDR3 length is 14 residues. Between the trimmed V and J ends, which lost 6 bases and 4 bases, there was a span of 16 bases. CDR3 bases: TGCGCCAGCATCCGGGCAGCCGGGAGCACTGAAGCTTTCTTT. Its protein is CASIRAAGSTEAFF.

This chain connects TRBV21-1 to TRBJ2-2; the DNA was not compared with TRBD1, the D call given in the table. TRBV21-1 corresponds to a pseudogene. The CDR3 has 16 residues. CDR3 coding DNA: TGTGCCAGCAGCAAAGAGAGGACAGGGGTGACCGGGGAGCTGTTTTTT. As protein: CASSKERTGVTGELFF.

The V gene is TRBV7-8, the J gene TRBJ1-5; 7 positions agree with TRBD1. V shed 5 bases and J 5 bases; nucleotides not matched to a gene: 12. This CDR3 has 16 amino acids. CDR1 is SGHVS and CDR2 is FQNEAQ in the germline V gene. The CDR3 DNA is TGTGCCAGCAGCCCAAGGGTCACAGGGGAGGATCAGCCCCAGCATTTT. It is translated as CASSPRVTGEDQPQHF.

This clone was detected only a few times. This chain links TRBV6-5 with TRBJ2-2, with D tentatively TRBD1 (6 bases). Germline-derived CDR1 and CDR2 are MNHEY and SVGAGI. The ends were cut back, 7 bases at V and 5 bases at J, with 14 bases in the middle. The CDR3 is 14 residues long. The CDR3 coding sequence is TGTGCCAGCACCTACAGAGGGGGTACCGGGGAGCTGTTTTTT. Protein: CASTYRGGTGELFF.

In this sample, this clone turned up once. V gene TRBV10-3 combines with J gene TRBJ2-1; 8 bases match TRBD2. Germline V gives CDR1 ENHRY, CDR2 SYGVKD. CDR3 length: 16 amino acids. The V segment lost 3 bases and the J segment 5 bases; nucleotides outside the gene matches: 9. In nucleotides, the CDR3 is TGTGCCATCAGTGATGGGACTAGAGGAGCTGACAATGAGCAGTTCTTC. As protein: CAISDGTRGADNEQFF.

There are a few counts of this clone. The CDR3 reads CASSTGTGRSSGANVLTF. The CDR3 coding sequence is TGTGCCAGCAGCACGGGGACAGGGCGCTCCTCTGGGGCCAACGTCCTGACTTTC. V usage is TRBV7-9 and J usage is TRBJ2-6; 9 positions agree with TRBD1. Germline lookup yields CDR1 SEHNR and CDR2 FQNEAQ (reference sequence). V lost 5 bases, J lost 0 bases, and 8 bases stayed unmatched. This CDR3 is 18 amino acids long. Variable domain in full (rest from reference TRBV7-9 and TRBJ2-6): DTGVSQNPRHKITKRGQNVTFRCDPISEHNRLYWYRQTLGQGPEFLTYFQNEAQLEKSRLLSDRFSAERPKGSFSTLEIQRTEQGDSAMYLCASSTGTGRSSGANVLTFGAGSRLTVL.

V and J are TRBV2 and TRBJ2-7, with 10 nucleotides matching TRBD1. This CDR3 spans 14 amino acids. Trimming took 3 bases from V and 5 from J; bases not matched to a gene: 4. Germline CDR1 is SNHLY and CDR2 is FYNNEI. The CDR3 reads CASSDGTGDDEQYF. The CDR3 DNA sequence: TGTGCCAGCAGTGACGGGACAGGGGATGACGAGCAGTACTTC.

The rearrangement links TRBV6-5 to TRBJ2-3; D is ambiguous. The germline V gene encodes CDR1 MNHEY and CDR2 SVGAGI. This CDR3 comprises 12 residues. V was trimmed by 2 bases and J by 6 bases, leaving 6 bases between them. CDR3 loop: CASSYDGDTQYF. The CDR3 DNA reads TGTGCCAGCAGTTACGACGGGGATACGCAGTATTTT.

The sample holds a few counts of this clone. CDR3 loop: CASTSDRGYTF. The CDR3 DNA sequence: TGCGCCAGCACCTCCGACAGGGGCTACACCTTC. This sequence joins TRBV10-1 and TRBJ1-2, with a tentative D call TRBD1 (6 bases). Germline V gene sequence: CDR1 WNHNN, CDR2 SYGVQD (reference sequence). Trimming removed 7 bases at V and 8 bases at J, with 11 bases between. The CDR3 runs to 11 residues.

The V call is TRBV3-1 (or the pseudogene TRBV3-2), the J call TRBJ2-4; 10 bases agree with TRBD2. The CDR3 runs 17 residues. V was clipped by 2 bases and J by 6 bases; unmatched bases: 10. Germline CDR1 LGHDT, CDR2 YNNKEL (reference sequence). CDR3 bases: TGTGCCAGCAGCCAACCGACCACCAGGACTAGCGGAAACATTCAGTACTTC. As protein: CASSQPTTRTSGNIQYF.

The chain has TRBV10-2 and TRBJ2-1, with 8 bases identical to TRBD2. V gave up 6 bases and J gave up 7 bases; unmatched junction bases: 5. Germline-derived CDR1 and CDR2 are WSHSY and SAAADI. The CDR3 runs 13 residues. The CDR3 here is CASRTGTSNEQFF. The CDR3 nucleotides are TGCGCCAGCAGGACCGGGACTAGTAATGAGCAGTTCTTC.

The chain recombines TRBV28 with TRBJ1-5; 7 bases agree with TRBD1. The CDR3 runs 14 residues. The germline V gene encodes CDR1 MDHEN and CDR2 SYDVKM. Trimming took 3 bases from V and 6 from J; bases not matched to a gene: 5. For the CDR3, the DNA is TGTGCCAGCAGTTTGGTGCAGGGGGTTCAGCCCCAGCATTTT. This translates into CASSLVQGVQPQHF.

The chain recombines TRBV30 with TRBJ2-1, with 7 bases aligning to TRBD2. Germline V gene sequence: CDR1 GTSNPN, CDR2 SVGIG (reference sequence). This CDR3 has 15 residues. Unmatched junction bases numbered 11, after V lost 0 bases and J lost 9 bases. CDR3 sequence reads: CAWSVGVGEGSEQFF. The CDR3 nucleotides read TGTGCCTGGAGTGTAGGGGTGGGGGAGGGTAGTGAGCAGTTCTTC.

The chain joins TRBV9 to TRBJ1-2; possible D gene TRBD1, 5 bases. Germline CDR1 is SGDLS and CDR2 is YYNGEE. V shed 1 base and J shed 3 bases, with 13 bases lying between them. This CDR3 is 15 amino acids long. This CDR3 is CASSVSVDSDYGYTF. The CDR3 nucleotides are TGTGCCAGCAGCGTATCAGTCGACAGTGACTATGGCTACACCTTC.

The chain uses TRBV19 and TRBJ1-2; 8 bases fit TRBD1. With V trimmed by 8 bases and J by 7 bases, 15 bases remained unmatched. Germline loops: CDR1 LNHDA, CDR2 SQIVND (reference sequence). The CDR3 contains 15 residues. The CDR3 DNA is TGTGCCAGTCAAGGGTATCCCGGGACAGGTGGTGGCTACACCTTC. Protein: CASQGYPGTGGGYTF.

This clone was seen just once. The chain combines TRBV28 with TRBJ1-1; D ambiguous. V was shortened by 4 bases and J by 5 bases, with 14 bases between the two germline ends. CDR1 and CDR2 (germline): MDHEN, SYDVKM. This CDR3 has 14 residues. The CDR3 here is CASSSPGVGTEAFF. In nucleotides, the CDR3 is TGTGCCAGCAGTTCTCCGGGTGTTGGAACTGAAGCTTTCTTT.

This clone was counted between two and nine times. V and J are TRBV5-1 and TRBJ1-6; 8 bases agree with TRBD1. V shed 0 bases, J shed 8 bases, and the junction held 1 base outside the gene matches. Germline V gene data show CDR1 as SGHRS and CDR2 as YFSETQ. CDR3 length: 14 amino acids. The CDR3 DNA sequence: TGCGCCAGCAGCTTGGGACAGGGGCATTCACCCCTCCACTTT. It yields the protein CASSLGQGHSPLHF.

J is TRBJ1-1 and V is TRBV6-5; unclear D gene. Germline-derived CDR1 and CDR2 are MNHEY and SVGAGI. This CDR3 is built from 16 residues. Deletions cut 0 bases from V and 0 bases from J, with 11 bases between. In DNA, the CDR3 is TGTGCCAGCAGTTACTCGGGCCGCGGGATGAACACTGAAGCTTTCTTT. Amino acid sequence: CASSYSGRGMNTEAFF.

The chain employs TRBV18 and TRBJ2-7; maybe TRBD2 (6 bases). Looked up from germline, CDR1 is KGHSH and CDR2 is LQKENI. V lost 3 bases to trimming and J lost 5 bases, with 11 bases between them. The CDR3 consists of 13 residues. This CDR3 reads CASSPGTANEQYF. The CDR3 nucleotides read TGTGCCAGCTCACCCGGGACTGCAAACGAGCAGTACTTC.

The gene calls are TRBV6-1 and TRBJ1-1; TRBD1 agrees at 9 bases. The J segment lost 2 bases and the V segment lost 4 bases, leaving 11 bases of the junction unmatched. The germline gives CDR1 MNHNS, CDR2 SASEGT. CDR3 length: 17 residues. The CDR3 reads CASSGGTGYSSNTEAFF. CDR3 nucleotide sequence: TGTGCCAGCAGTGGGGGGACAGGGTATTCGAGTAACACTGAAGCTTTCTTT.

V is TRBV5-1 and J is TRBJ2-1; D is undetermined. In germline, CDR1 is SGHRS, CDR2 YFSETQ. The ends were cut back, 1 base at V and 6 bases at J, with 5 bases in the middle. The CDR3 totals 12 residues. CDR3 in DNA: TGCGCCAGCAGCTTGCTCCGCAATGAGCAGTTCTTC. This encodes CASSLLRNEQFF.

V gene TRBV7-3 combines with J gene TRBJ2-5; D is possibly TRBD2 (5 bases). Germline lookup yields CDR1 SGHTA and CDR2 FQGTGA. V gave up 5 bases and J gave up 5 bases, with 15 bases separating them. The CDR3 is 14 amino acids. The CDR3 loop is CASSARSRGETQYF. The DNA for the CDR3 is TGTGCCAGCAGCGCCAGGTCCCGAGGGGAGACCCAGTACTTC.